This T cell receptor (beta chain) was retrieved from a study of shared clonotypes between healthy human individuals. V lost 2 bases to trimming and J lost 2 bases; unmatched junction nucleotides: 4. The CDR3 covers 15 residues. Germline V gives CDR1 MNHEY, CDR2 SVGAGI. The protocol was immunoSEQ multiplex PCR, while the TCRdb copy is restricted to in-frame clones and leaves out a portion. The sample carries 800,000 or so clones, 95% to 97% recorded once. Naive CD8 cells lacked CD45RO and underwent positive selection for CCR7, leaving out terminally differentiated effector memory CD45RA+ cells. The chain combines TRBV6-5 with TRBJ2-7; TRBD1 agrees at 9 bases. Sequencing input: naive CD8+ T cells sorted from blood. This TCR came from a man aged 30-40 years in good health. CDR3 loop: CASSYPDRGTYEQYF. CDR3 nucleotide sequence: TGTGCCAGCAGTTACCCGGACAGGGGCACCTACGAGCAGTACTTC.